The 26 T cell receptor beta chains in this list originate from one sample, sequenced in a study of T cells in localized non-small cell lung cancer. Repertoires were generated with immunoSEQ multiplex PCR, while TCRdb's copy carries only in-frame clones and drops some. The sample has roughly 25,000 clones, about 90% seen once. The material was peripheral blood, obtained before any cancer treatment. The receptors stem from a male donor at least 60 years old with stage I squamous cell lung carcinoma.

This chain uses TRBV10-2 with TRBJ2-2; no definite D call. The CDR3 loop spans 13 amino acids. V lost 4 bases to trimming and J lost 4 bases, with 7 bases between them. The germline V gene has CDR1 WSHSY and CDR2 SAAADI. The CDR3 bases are TGCGCCAGCAGTGGCCCGGGCACCGGGGAGCTGTTTTTT. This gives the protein CASSGPGTGELFF.

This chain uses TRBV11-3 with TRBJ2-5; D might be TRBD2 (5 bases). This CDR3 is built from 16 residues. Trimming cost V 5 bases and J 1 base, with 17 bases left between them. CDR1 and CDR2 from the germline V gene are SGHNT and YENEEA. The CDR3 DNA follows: TGTGCCAGCAGCCCTGGGCGCGGGCAAGTCCAAGAGACCCAGTACTTC. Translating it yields CASSPGRGQVQETQYF.

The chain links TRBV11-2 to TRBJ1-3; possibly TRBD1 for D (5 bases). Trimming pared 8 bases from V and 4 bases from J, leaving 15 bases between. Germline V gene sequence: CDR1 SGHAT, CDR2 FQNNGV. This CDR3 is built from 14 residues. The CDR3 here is CASAGTALGNTIYF. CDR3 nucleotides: TGTGCCAGCGCGGGGACGGCGTTGGGAAACACCATATATTTT.

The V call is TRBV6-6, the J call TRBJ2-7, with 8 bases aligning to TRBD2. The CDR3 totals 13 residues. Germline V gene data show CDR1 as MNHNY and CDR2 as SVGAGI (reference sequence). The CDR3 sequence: CATGRGAGYEQYF. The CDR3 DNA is TGTGCTACCGGGAGGGGCGCCGGTTACGAGCAGTACTTC.

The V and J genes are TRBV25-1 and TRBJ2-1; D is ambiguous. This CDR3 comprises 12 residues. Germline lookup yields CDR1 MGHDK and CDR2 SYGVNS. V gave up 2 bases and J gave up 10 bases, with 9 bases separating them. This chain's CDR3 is CASSEPWAEQFF. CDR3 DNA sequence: TGTGCCAGCAGTGAACCCTGGGCGGAGCAGTTCTTC.

The CDR3 DNA follows: TGTGCCAGCAGTCCCGCCGGGACTAGGTCCACAGATACGCAGTATTTT. It translates to CASSPAGTRSTDTQYF. The genes are TRBV27 and TRBJ2-3; 8 bases are shared with TRBD2. CDR3 length: 16 residues. In germline, CDR1 is MNHEY, CDR2 SMNVEV (reference sequence). V shed 5 bases, J shed 2 bases, and the junction held 9 bases outside the gene matches.

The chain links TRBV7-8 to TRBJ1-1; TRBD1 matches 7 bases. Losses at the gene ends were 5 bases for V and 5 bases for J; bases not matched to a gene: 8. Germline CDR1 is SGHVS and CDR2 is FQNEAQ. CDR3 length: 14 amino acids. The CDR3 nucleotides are TGTGCCAGCAGCACCTGGACAGGTGGAACTGAAGCTTTCTTT. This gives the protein CASSTWTGGTEAFF.

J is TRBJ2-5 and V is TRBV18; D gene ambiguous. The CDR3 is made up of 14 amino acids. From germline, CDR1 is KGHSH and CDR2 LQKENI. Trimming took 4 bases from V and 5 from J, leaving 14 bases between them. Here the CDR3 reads CASSLGPWTETQYF. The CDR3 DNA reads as TGTGCCAGCTCACTAGGGCCGTGGACGGAGACCCAGTACTTC.

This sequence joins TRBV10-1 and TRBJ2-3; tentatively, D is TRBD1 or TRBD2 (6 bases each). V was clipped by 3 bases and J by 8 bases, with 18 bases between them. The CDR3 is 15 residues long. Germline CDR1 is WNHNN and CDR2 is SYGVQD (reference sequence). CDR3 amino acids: CASSETSRGPGTQYF. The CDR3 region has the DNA TGCGCCAGCAGTGAAACTAGCAGGGGCCCTGGTACGCAGTATTTT.

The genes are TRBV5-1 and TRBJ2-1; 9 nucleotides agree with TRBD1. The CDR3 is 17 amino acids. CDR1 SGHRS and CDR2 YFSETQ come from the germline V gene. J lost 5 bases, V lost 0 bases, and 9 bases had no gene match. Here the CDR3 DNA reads TGCGCCAGCAGCTTGGCCTATGGGACAGGGACTAACAATGAGCAGTTCTTC. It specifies CASSLAYGTGTNNEQFF.

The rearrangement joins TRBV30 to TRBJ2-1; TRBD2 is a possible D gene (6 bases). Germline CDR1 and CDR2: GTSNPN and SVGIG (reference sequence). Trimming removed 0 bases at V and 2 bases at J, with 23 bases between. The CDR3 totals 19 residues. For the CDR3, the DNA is TGTGCCTGGAGTGTCGTTTGGTCTACGCGGGGAGCTCCCTACAATGAGCAGTTCTTC. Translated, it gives CAWSVVWSTRGAPYNEQFF.

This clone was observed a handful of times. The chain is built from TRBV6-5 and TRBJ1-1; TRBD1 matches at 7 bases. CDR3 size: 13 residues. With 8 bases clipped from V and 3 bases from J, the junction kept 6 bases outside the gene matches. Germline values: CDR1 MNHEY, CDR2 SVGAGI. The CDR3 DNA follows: TGTGCCAGCGTGGGACAGTATCACACTGAAGCTTTCTTT. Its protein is CASVGQYHTEAFF.

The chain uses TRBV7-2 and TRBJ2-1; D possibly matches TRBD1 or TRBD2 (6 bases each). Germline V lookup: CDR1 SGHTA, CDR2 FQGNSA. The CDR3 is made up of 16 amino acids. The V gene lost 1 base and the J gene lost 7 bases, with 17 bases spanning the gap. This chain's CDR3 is CASSLERQRRGNEQFF. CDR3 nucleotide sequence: TGTGCCAGCAGCTTAGAGAGGCAGCGGAGGGGGAATGAGCAGTTCTTC.

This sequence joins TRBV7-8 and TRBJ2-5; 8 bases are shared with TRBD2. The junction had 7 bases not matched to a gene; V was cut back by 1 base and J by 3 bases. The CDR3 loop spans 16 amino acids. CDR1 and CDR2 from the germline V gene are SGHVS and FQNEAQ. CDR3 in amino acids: CASSLGSIAGKETQYF. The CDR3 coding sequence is TGTGCCAGCAGCTTAGGATCGATAGCGGGGAAAGAGACCCAGTACTTC. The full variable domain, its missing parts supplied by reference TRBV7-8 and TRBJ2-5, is GAGVSQSPRYKVAKRGQDVALRCDPISGHVSLFWYQQALGQGPEFLTYFQNEAQLDKSGLPSDRFFAERPEGSVSTLKIQRTQQEDSAVYLCASSLGSIAGKETQYFGPGTRLLVL.

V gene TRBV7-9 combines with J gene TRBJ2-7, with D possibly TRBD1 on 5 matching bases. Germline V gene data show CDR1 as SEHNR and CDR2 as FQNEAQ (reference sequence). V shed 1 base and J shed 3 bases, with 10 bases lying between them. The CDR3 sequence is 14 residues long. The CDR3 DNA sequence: TGTGCCAGCAGCTTAGGGGGCGTGAGCTACGAGCAGTACTTC. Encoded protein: CASSLGGVSYEQYF.

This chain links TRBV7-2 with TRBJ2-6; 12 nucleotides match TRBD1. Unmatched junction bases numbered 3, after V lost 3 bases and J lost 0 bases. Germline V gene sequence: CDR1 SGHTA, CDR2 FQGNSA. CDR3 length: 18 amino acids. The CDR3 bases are TGTGCCAGCAGCTTGGGACAGGGGGCCTTCTCTGGGGCCAACGTCCTGACTTTC. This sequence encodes CASSLGQGAFSGANVLTF.

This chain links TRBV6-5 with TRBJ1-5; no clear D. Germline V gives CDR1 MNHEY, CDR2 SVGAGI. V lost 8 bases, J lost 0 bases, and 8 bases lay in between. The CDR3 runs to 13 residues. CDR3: CASQRYSNQPQHF. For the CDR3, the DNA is TGTGCCAGCCAGCGTTATAGCAATCAGCCCCAGCATTTT.

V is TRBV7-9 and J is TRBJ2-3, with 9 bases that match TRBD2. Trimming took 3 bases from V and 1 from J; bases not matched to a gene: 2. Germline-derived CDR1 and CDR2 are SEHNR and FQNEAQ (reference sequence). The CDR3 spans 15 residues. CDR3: CASSFSGSRTDTQYF. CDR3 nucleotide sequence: TGTGCCAGCAGCTTTAGCGGGAGCCGCACAGATACGCAGTATTTT.

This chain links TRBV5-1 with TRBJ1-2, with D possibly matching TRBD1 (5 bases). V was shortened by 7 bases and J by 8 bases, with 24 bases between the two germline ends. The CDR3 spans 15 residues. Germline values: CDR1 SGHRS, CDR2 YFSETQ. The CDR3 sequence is CASALGDRILVGYTF. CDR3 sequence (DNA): TGCGCCAGCGCCTTGGGGGACCGAATTTTAGTCGGCTACACCTTC.

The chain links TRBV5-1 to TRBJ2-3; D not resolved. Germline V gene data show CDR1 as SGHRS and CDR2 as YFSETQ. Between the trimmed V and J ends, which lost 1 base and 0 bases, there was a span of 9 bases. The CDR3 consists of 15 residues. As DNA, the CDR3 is TGCGCCAGCAGCTTGATCGGCCATAGCACAGATACGCAGTATTTT. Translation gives CASSLIGHSTDTQYF. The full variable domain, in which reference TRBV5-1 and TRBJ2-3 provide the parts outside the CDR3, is KAGVTQTPRYLIKTRGQQVTLSCSPISGHRSVSWYQQTPGQGLQFLFEYFSETQRNKGNFPGRFSGRQFSNSRSEMNVSTLELGDSALYLCASSLIGHSTDTQYFGPGTRLTVL.

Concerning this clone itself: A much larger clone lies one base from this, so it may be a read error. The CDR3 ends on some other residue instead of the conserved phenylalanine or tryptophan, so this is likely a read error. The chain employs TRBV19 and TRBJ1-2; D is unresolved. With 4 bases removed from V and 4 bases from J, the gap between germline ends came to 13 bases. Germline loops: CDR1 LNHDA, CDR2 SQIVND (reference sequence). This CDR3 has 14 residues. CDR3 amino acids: CASSTDLNGYGYTS. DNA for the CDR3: TGTGCCAGTAGTACCGACTTAAACGGCTATGGCTACACCTCC.

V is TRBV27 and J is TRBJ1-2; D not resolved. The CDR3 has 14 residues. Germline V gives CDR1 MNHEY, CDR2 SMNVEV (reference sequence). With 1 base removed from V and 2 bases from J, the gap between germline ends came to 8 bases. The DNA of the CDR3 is TGTGCCAGCAGTTTATTCGGAGAGAACTATGGCTACACCTTC. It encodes CASSLFGENYGYTF.

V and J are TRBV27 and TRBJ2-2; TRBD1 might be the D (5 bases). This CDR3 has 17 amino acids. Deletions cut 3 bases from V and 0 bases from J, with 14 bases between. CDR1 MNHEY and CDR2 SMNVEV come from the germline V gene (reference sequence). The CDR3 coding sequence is TGTGCCAGCAGTTTTCGAAACAGGCTACCGAACACCGGGGAGCTGTTTTTT. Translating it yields CASSFRNRLPNTGELFF.

The CDR3 here is CASSRDRVGTEAFF. As DNA, the CDR3 is TGTGCCAGCAGCCGGGACAGGGTGGGCACTGAAGCTTTCTTT. The chain uses TRBV7-8 and TRBJ1-1, with TRBD1 identical over 9 bases. Germline-derived CDR1 and CDR2 are SGHVS and FQNEAQ. Trimming cost V 5 bases and J 4 bases; bases outside gene matches: 5. CDR3 length: 14 residues.

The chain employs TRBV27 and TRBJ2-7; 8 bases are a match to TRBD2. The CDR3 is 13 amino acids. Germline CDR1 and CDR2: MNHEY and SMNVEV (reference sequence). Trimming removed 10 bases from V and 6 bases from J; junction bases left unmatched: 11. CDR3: CATSKGTSGEQYF. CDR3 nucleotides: TGTGCCACCTCCAAGGGGACTAGTGGCGAGCAGTACTTC.

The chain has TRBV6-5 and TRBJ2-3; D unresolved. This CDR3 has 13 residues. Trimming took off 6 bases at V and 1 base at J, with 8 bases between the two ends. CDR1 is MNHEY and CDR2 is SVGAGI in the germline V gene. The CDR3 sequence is CASRYVGTDTQYF. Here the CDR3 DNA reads TGTGCCAGCAGATATGTAGGCACAGATACGCAGTATTTT.